These 7 T cell receptor beta chains share one sample of origin, sequenced in a study of cytomegalovirus exposure and HLA in healthy donors. The PCR was carried out with 60 Vbeta primers and 13 Jbeta primers. This table comes from immunoSEQ multiplex PCR, and its TCRdb copy is limited to in-frame clones, with some not included. In the table there are 140,000 to 150,000 clones, over 60% of which are singletons. Sequenced sample: PBMCs. The receptors come from a man aged 35 to 55 in good health and CMV-seropositive.

The chain carries TRBV7-3 and TRBJ2-1; D possibly corresponds to TRBD2 (5 bases). V dropped 0 bases and J dropped 5 bases, with 11 bases sitting between them. The CDR3 loop spans 15 amino acids. Germline lookup yields CDR1 SGHTA and CDR2 FQGTGA. The CDR3 sequence is CASSLTSVSHNEQFF. The CDR3 nucleotides read TGTGCCAGCAGCTTAACTAGCGTTAGTCACAATGAGCAGTTCTTC.

This clone has just a few counts. The V gene is TRBV7-2, the J gene TRBJ1-5; D not resolved. This CDR3 contains 12 residues. Germline CDR1 reads SGHTA; CDR2 reads FQGNSA. Deletions cut 3 bases from V and 3 bases from J, with 3 bases between. CDR3 loop: CASSFFNQPQHF. Written as DNA, the CDR3 is TGTGCCAGCAGCTTCTTCAATCAGCCCCAGCATTTT.

V usage is TRBV2 and J usage is TRBJ2-3; 14 bases fit TRBD2. CDR1 and CDR2 from the germline V gene are SNHLY and FYNNEI. Germline trimming cut 6 bases from V and 8 bases from J; bases unmatched to any gene: 7. The CDR3 spans 15 residues. The CDR3 loop reads CASRMGLAGESTQYF. The CDR3 nucleotides read TGTGCCAGCAGAATGGGACTAGCGGGAGAAAGTACGCAGTATTTT. The variable domain in full, with the rest retrieved from reference TRBV2 and TRBJ2-3, is EPEVTQTPSHQVTQMGQEVILRCVPISNHLYFYWYRQILGQKVEFLVSFYNNEISEKSEIFDDQFSVERPDGSNFTLKIRSTKLEDSAMYFCASRMGLAGESTQYFGPGTRLTVL.

This rearrangement joins TRBV5-1 to TRBJ2-1, with D hard to call. The CDR3 loop spans 18 amino acids. The germline CDR1 and CDR2 sequences are SGHRS and YFSETQ. The V and J ends lost 0 bases and 0 bases respectively, with 16 bases between them. CDR3 sequence: CASSLALVALSSYNEQFF. Written as DNA, the CDR3 is TGCGCCAGCAGCTTGGCCCTGGTTGCGCTGAGCTCCTACAATGAGCAGTTCTTC.

The V and J genes are TRBV14 and TRBJ2-7, with D possibly being TRBD1 (6 bases). Germline V gene sequence: CDR1 SGHDN, CDR2 FVKESK. This CDR3 comprises 14 residues. Between the trimmed V and J ends, which lost 5 bases and 0 bases, there was a span of 11 bases. CDR3: CASSKQGVSYEQYF. The CDR3 bases are TGTGCCAGCAGCAAACAGGGAGTCTCCTACGAGCAGTACTTC.

The V and J genes are TRBV6-5 and TRBJ1-1; tentative D call: TRBD1 (6 bases). From germline, CDR1 is MNHEY and CDR2 SVGAGI. Trimming shortened V by 1 base and J by 4 bases, and 10 bases separated the two germline ends. The CDR3 consists of 14 residues. CDR3 protein: CASSYYGGPTEAFF. Written as DNA, the CDR3 is TGTGCCAGCAGTTACTACGGGGGGCCCACTGAAGCTTTCTTT.

The chain combines TRBV6-6 with TRBJ1-5, with 11 bases aligning to TRBD1. Looked up from germline, CDR1 is MNHNY and CDR2 is SVGAGI (reference sequence). This CDR3 has 14 amino acids. The junction had 2 bases not matched to a gene; V was cut back by 5 bases and J by 5 bases. CDR3 sequence: CASSQDRGHQPQHF. CDR3 nucleotides: TGTGCCAGCAGTCAGGACAGGGGGCATCAGCCCCAGCATTTT.